The 31 T cell receptor beta chains presented below share a single source sample, sequenced in a study of beta chain features in type 1 diabetes. The isolated RNA, all of it, was reverse transcribed, so expressed TCRB transcripts were what got sequenced. Clones were sequenced by immunoSEQ multiplex PCR, and TCRdb holds only the in-frame ones, with some missing. This repertoire shows about 9,400 clones, about 80% found once; its top ten account for approximately 1.5%. Sample: Tregs from blood. The receptor source for this set is a young woman in good health.

This clone was picked up a small number of times. The V and J genes are TRBV5-1 and TRBJ2-7, with TRBD1 matching over 10 bases. Germline CDR1 and CDR2: SGHRS and YFSETQ. V trimming: 4 bases; J trimming: 4 bases; junction bases outside the gene matches: 5. CDR3 length: 14 residues. The CDR3 nucleotides are TGCGCCAGCAGCCGGGGACAGGGGATGTACGAGCAGTACTTC. Translated: CASSRGQGMYEQYF.

The chain has TRBV30 and TRBJ2-1; 7 bases align to TRBD2. From germline, CDR1 is GTSNPN and CDR2 SVGIG (reference sequence). The CDR3 is 14 amino acids. V lost 4 bases and J lost 2; bases outside the gene matches: 5. The CDR3 DNA follows: TGTGCCTGGAAAAGGCGGGAGCCCTACAATGAGCAGTTCTTC. Amino acids: CAWKRREPYNEQFF. Variable domain in full (rest from reference TRBV30 and TRBJ2-1): SQTIHQWPATLVQPVGSPLSLECTVEGTSNPNLYWYRQAAGRGLQLLFYSVGIGQISSEVPQNLSASRPQDRQFILSSKKLLLSDSGFYLCAWKRREPYNEQFFGPGTRLTVL.

V gene TRBV7-6 combines with J gene TRBJ2-1; 7 nucleotides agree with TRBD2. Per germline, CDR1 SGHVS and CDR2 FNYEAQ. J was trimmed by 4 bases and V by 6 bases; bases with no gene match: 9. CDR3 length: 15 amino acids. In nucleotides, the CDR3 is TGTGCCAGCAGTTCTACCAGCGGGATGTACAATGAGCAGTTCTTC. Amino acids: CASSSTSGMYNEQFF.

The chain joins TRBV7-2 to TRBJ2-5, with D perhaps TRBD1 (6 bases). Trimming left V 1 base short and J 4 bases short, with 16 bases between. Germline CDR1 reads SGHTA; CDR2 reads FQGNSA. The CDR3 contains 16 residues. The CDR3 reads CASSLVGQWGGETQYF. DNA of the CDR3: TGTGCCAGCAGCTTAGTCGGACAGTGGGGCGGAGAGACCCAGTACTTC.

The chain employs TRBV5-1 and TRBJ1-1, with D possibly TRBD1 on 6 matching bases. From germline, CDR1 is SGHRS and CDR2 YFSETQ. V was cut by 4 bases and J by 4 bases, with 14 bases left in between. The CDR3 runs 14 residues. The CDR3 loop reads CASSKSDSFTEAFF. The DNA for the CDR3 is TGCGCCAGCAGCAAATCGGACAGCTTCACTGAAGCTTTCTTT.

The genes are TRBV6-1 and TRBJ1-1; TRBD1 matches at 8 bases. CDR3 size: 15 residues. Germline assignment: CDR1 MNHNS and CDR2 SASEGT. The V and J ends lost 5 bases and 3 bases, in that order; junction bases with no gene match: 8. Here the CDR3 reads CASSRGRGHDTEAFF. For the CDR3, the DNA is TGTGCCAGCAGTCGGGGCAGGGGGCATGACACTGAAGCTTTCTTT.

This clone is a singleton in its sample. The chain employs TRBV27 and TRBJ2-7; TRBD1 matches 9 bases. CDR3 size: 14 residues. CDR1 is MNHEY and CDR2 is SMNVEV in the germline V gene (reference sequence). The junction had 6 bases not matched to a gene; V was cut back by 4 bases and J by 5 bases. The CDR3 nucleotides are TGTGCCAGCAGTTACGGACAGGGGAGCAACGAGCAGTACTTC. Translating gives CASSYGQGSNEQYF.

This clone was observed a single time. The CDR3 is CASMYNRARDSEAFF. The CDR3 bases are TGTGCCAGCATGTACAACCGGGCCCGGGACAGTGAAGCTTTCTTT. The chain carries TRBV2 and TRBJ1-1, with 7 bases aligning to TRBD1. Germline CDR1 reads SNHLY; CDR2 reads FYNNEI. This CDR3 has 15 amino acids. V gave up 7 bases and J gave up 7 bases; unmatched junction bases: 15.

V and J are TRBV19 and TRBJ1-1; perhaps TRBD1 as D (6 bases). Trimming took off 7 bases at V and 0 bases at J, with 18 bases between the two ends. The CDR3 length is 16 residues. Germline-derived CDR1 and CDR2 are LNHDA and SQIVND (reference sequence). The CDR3 sequence is CASTFRTVSMNTEAFF. The CDR3 coding sequence is TGTGCCAGTACCTTCCGGACAGTCAGTATGAACACTGAAGCTTTCTTT.

This chain links TRBV2 with TRBJ2-4, with TRBD1 identical over 9 bases. Looked up from germline, CDR1 is SNHLY and CDR2 is FYNNEI. V trimming: 7 bases; J trimming: 0 bases; junction bases outside the gene matches: 10. The CDR3 runs 17 residues. The CDR3 DNA sequence: TGTGCCAGCACTCCCGGGACAGGGACAGTAGCCAAAAACATTCAGTACTTC. It encodes CASTPGTGTVAKNIQYF.

This clone appeared a few times. The DNA for the CDR3 is TGCGCCAGCAGCTTGGCCTGGTCCACGGGGACCCAGTACTTC. It codes for CASSLAWSTGTQYF. The V and J genes are TRBV5-1 and TRBJ2-5; no firm D call. V gave up 0 bases and J gave up 7 bases, with 13 bases separating them. CDR1 and CDR2 from the germline V gene are SGHRS and YFSETQ. This CDR3 contains 14 residues. Using reference TRBV5-1 and TRBJ2-5 for the parts outside the CDR3, the full variable domain is KAGVTQTPRYLIKTRGQQVTLSCSPISGHRSVSWYQQTPGQGLQFLFEYFSETQRNKGNFPGRFSGRQFSNSRSEMNVSTLELGDSALYLCASSLAWSTGTQYFGPGTRLLVL.

This clone was counted a few times. V gene TRBV19 combines with J gene TRBJ2-7; the match to TRBD1 covers 10 bases. The length of the CDR3 is 15 residues. V dropped 3 bases and J dropped 5; count of bases not matched to a gene: 7. The germline gives CDR1 LNHDA, CDR2 SQIVND (reference sequence). In DNA form, the CDR3 reads TGTGCCAGTAGTATTGTGGGACAGGGGACCCACGAGCAGTACTTC. Its protein product is CASSIVGQGTHEQYF.

J is TRBJ2-1 and V is TRBV29-1, with D possibly being TRBD1 (6 bases). Germline CDR1 is SQVTM and CDR2 is ANQGSEA. The CDR3 is 15 residues long. V was trimmed by 0 bases and J by 0 bases, leaving 9 bases between them. CDR3 DNA: TGCAGCGTTGAAGATCCCAGGGGCTCCTACAATGAGCAGTTCTTC. Translation: CSVEDPRGSYNEQFF.

The chain links TRBV28 to TRBJ2-2, with TRBD1 identical over 7 bases. Germline V gene sequence: CDR1 MDHEN, CDR2 SYDVKM. This CDR3 is built from 15 residues. The junction had 9 bases not matched to a gene; V was cut back by 5 bases and J by 6 bases. The CDR3 sequence is CASSPTDRHSGELFF. In DNA form, the CDR3 reads TGTGCCAGCAGTCCTACGGACAGGCATTCCGGGGAGCTGTTTTTT.

The V and J genes are TRBV27 and TRBJ1-2, with unresolved D. This CDR3 region has 15 residues. The V gene lost 7 bases and the J gene lost 0 bases, with 15 bases spanning the gap. Germline CDR1 MNHEY, CDR2 SMNVEV (reference sequence). The chain's CDR3 is CASNGGPLTNYGYTF. In DNA, the CDR3 is TGTGCCAGCAACGGCGGTCCCCTGACTAACTATGGCTACACCTTC.

The V gene is TRBV14, the J gene TRBJ2-7; no definite D call. The CDR3 runs 13 residues. The germline gives CDR1 SGHDN, CDR2 FVKESK. V lost 3 bases and J lost 6, with 12 bases in between. DNA for the CDR3: TGTGCCAGCAGCCAGTCGAGACTTGGCGAGCAGTACTTC. Amino acids: CASSQSRLGEQYF.

The rearrangement uses TRBV1 and TRBJ1-1; the DNA was not used to check the table's D call, TRBD1. TRBV1 is an annotated pseudogene. The length of the CDR3 is 16 residues. This CDR3 is CTSSQGGRGLRTEAFF. As DNA, the CDR3 is TGCACCAGCAGCCAAGGAGGCAGGGGATTGAGAACTGAAGCTTTCTTT.

This chain uses TRBV29-1 with TRBJ2-1; 7 positions match TRBD2. The germline V gene has CDR1 SQVTM and CDR2 ANQGSEA. Losses at the gene ends were 4 bases for V and 6 bases for J; bases not matched to a gene: 12. The CDR3 loop spans 15 amino acids. The CDR3 DNA reads TGCAGCGTTGGAATTGGCGGGAGTCTCGGCAATGAGCAGTTCTTC. Translation gives CSVGIGGSLGNEQFF.

V usage is TRBV30 and J usage is TRBJ1-1; D is ambiguous. Trimming took 3 bases from V and 1 from J, leaving 9 bases between them. The germline CDR1 and CDR2 sequences are GTSNPN and SVGIG (reference sequence). The CDR3 has 13 amino acids. This CDR3 is CAWRQTGNTEAFF. Written as DNA, the CDR3 is TGTGCCTGGAGGCAGACTGGGAACACTGAAGCTTTCTTT.

The chain employs TRBV29-1 and TRBJ2-1, with TRBD2 matching 12 bases. Germline V gene sequence: CDR1 SQVTM, CDR2 ANQGSEA. V lost 3 bases to trimming and J lost 4 bases; unmatched junction nucleotides: 10. The CDR3 extends over 17 amino acids. The CDR3 sequence is CSVEGGLGLAGYNEQFF. CDR3 DNA: TGCAGCGTTGAGGGGGGATTAGGACTAGCGGGATACAATGAGCAGTTCTTC.

The V and J genes are TRBV18 and TRBJ2-1; 11 positions match TRBD2. The V gene's germline CDR1 is KGHSH and CDR2 LQKENI. V gave up 1 base and J gave up 7 bases; unmatched junction bases: 9. The CDR3 is 17 residues long. CDR3 sequence reads: CASSPRYRLAGGNEQFF. As DNA, the CDR3 is TGTGCCAGCTCACCACGATATAGGCTAGCGGGGGGAAATGAGCAGTTCTTC.

The chain employs TRBV19 and TRBJ2-2; 11 bases agree with TRBD1. Germline V gene data show CDR1 as LNHDA and CDR2 as SQIVND (reference sequence). V gave up 7 bases and J gave up 5 bases; unmatched junction bases: 9. This CDR3 comprises 16 residues. CDR3 sequence (DNA): TGTGCCAGTATTCCCCCGGGGACAGGGGGGACCGGGGAGCTGTTTTTT. Translated, it gives CASIPPGTGGTGELFF.

This clone was seen a few times. The J gene is TRBJ1-2, the V gene TRBV5-1; a possible D gene is TRBD1 (6 bases). Germline values: CDR1 SGHRS, CDR2 YFSETQ. The CDR3 is 16 amino acids. V was shortened by 4 bases and J by 0 bases, with 16 bases between the two germline ends. The CDR3 is CASSVQGQLTNYGYTF. CDR3 in DNA: TGCGCCAGCAGCGTACAAGGACAGTTAACTAACTATGGCTACACCTTC.

The chain employs TRBV27 and TRBJ2-1; D might be TRBD2 (6 bases). V lost 5 bases, J lost 12 bases, and 20 bases lay in between. The CDR3 covers 14 residues. Germline loops: CDR1 MNHEY, CDR2 SMNVEV (reference sequence). The CDR3 here is CASSPDLGGARQFF. The CDR3 DNA follows: TGTGCCAGCAGTCCGGACCTGGGAGGCGCCCGGCAGTTCTTC.

V and J are TRBV15 and TRBJ1-5; perhaps TRBD1 as D (5 bases). The CDR3 consists of 15 residues. Between the trimmed V and J ends, which lost 0 bases and 8 bases, there was a span of 14 bases. The germline V gene encodes CDR1 LNHNV and CDR2 YYDKDF (reference sequence). CDR3 residues: CATSREGAGIKPQHF. In DNA, the CDR3 is TGTGCCACCAGCAGAGAAGGGGCAGGCATCAAGCCCCAGCATTTT.

The J gene is TRBJ1-4, the V gene TRBV6-1; no clear D. Trimming shortened V by 7 bases and J by 0 bases, and 9 bases separated the two germline ends. The length of the CDR3 is 14 residues. The germline V gene has CDR1 MNHNS and CDR2 SASEGT. CDR3 in amino acids: CASTPQATNEKLFF. The CDR3 DNA follows: TGTGCCAGCACCCCCCAGGCAACTAATGAAAAACTGTTTTTT.

The V call is TRBV6-1, the J call TRBJ1-1; tentative D call: TRBD1 (6 bases). The germline V gene encodes CDR1 MNHNS and CDR2 SASEGT. The CDR3 covers 14 residues. With 6 bases removed from V and 4 bases from J, the gap between germline ends came to 15 bases. The CDR3 sequence is CASSDTGSGTEAFF. As DNA, the CDR3 is TGTGCCAGCAGCGATACAGGGTCAGGCACTGAAGCTTTCTTT.

The genes are TRBV5-1 and TRBJ2-2; maybe TRBD1 (6 bases). CDR3 length: 16 amino acids. Between the trimmed V and J ends, which lost 0 bases and 2 bases, there was a span of 11 bases. Germline V gene sequence: CDR1 SGHRS, CDR2 YFSETQ. CDR3 loop: CASSLGPGANTGELFF. In DNA, the CDR3 is TGCGCCAGCAGCTTGGGTCCAGGGGCAAACACCGGGGAGCTGTTTTTT.

V is TRBV5-1 and J is TRBJ2-1; TRBD2 matches at 13 bases. The CDR3 sequence is 15 residues long. Germline V gives CDR1 SGHRS, CDR2 YFSETQ. V was clipped by 3 bases and J by 7 bases; unmatched bases: 4. This CDR3 is CASSSLAGGLNEQFF. DNA of the CDR3: TGCGCCAGCAGCTCACTAGCGGGAGGGCTGAATGAGCAGTTCTTC.

The V gene is TRBV6-1, the J gene TRBJ2-5; TRBD2 matches at 9 bases. The V and J ends lost 10 bases and 7 bases, in that order; junction bases with no gene match: 10. CDR1 is MNHNS and CDR2 is SASEGT in the germline V gene. This CDR3 contains 13 residues. CDR3 loop: CATRGGLLGTQYF. The CDR3 coding sequence is TGTGCCACGCGGGGGGGCCTTCTCGGGACCCAGTACTTC.

The V and J genes are TRBV27 and TRBJ1-1, with a possible D match to TRBD1 (5 bases). In germline, CDR1 is MNHEY, CDR2 SMNVEV (reference sequence). Trimming took 3 bases from V and 1 from J, leaving 9 bases between them. The CDR3 runs to 14 residues. CDR3 loop: CASSLGQPNTEAFF. CDR3 coding DNA: TGTGCCAGCAGTTTGGGGCAGCCGAACACTGAAGCTTTCTTT.